One sample yielded the 20 T cell receptor beta chains listed below, sequenced in a study of blood T cell repertoires in COVID-19. Assay: immunoSEQ multiplex PCR; the TCRdb copy retains only in-frame clones and omits some. The sample has roughly 260,000 clones; about 88% are singletons. The sample taken for sequencing was peripheral blood. These receptors were collected from a man in his sixties who had recovered from COVID-19.

This clone was counted only a few times. The gene calls are TRBV19 and TRBJ2-2, with TRBD2 as a possible D gene (6 bases). Germline-derived CDR1 and CDR2 are LNHDA and SQIVND (reference sequence). This CDR3 contains 15 residues. Between the trimmed V and J ends, which lost 3 bases and 4 bases, there was a span of 12 bases. As DNA, the CDR3 is TGTGCCAGTAGTATCAGCGCGGGGAGCACCGGGGAGCTGTTTTTT. Translating it yields CASSISAGSTGELFF. Based on the CDR3 plus reference TRBV19 and TRBJ2-2, the full variable domain is DGGITQSPKYLFRKEGQNVTLSCEQNLNHDAMYWYRQDPGQGLRLIYYSQIVNDFQKGDIAEGYSVSREKKESFPLTVTSAQKNPTAFYLCASSISAGSTGELFFGEGSRLTVL.

The rearrangement uses TRBV3-1 (or the pseudogene TRBV3-2) and TRBJ2-7; 7 bases are shared with TRBD2. The V gene's germline CDR1 is LGHDT and CDR2 YNNKEL (reference sequence). This CDR3 is 15 amino acids long. The V gene end was trimmed by 4 bases and the J gene end by 4 bases; junction bases not matched to a gene: 10. In nucleotides, the CDR3 is TGTGCCAGCAGCCGGGACTACATGGGCTCTTACGAGCAGTACTTC. Its translation: CASSRDYMGSYEQYF.

The V and J genes are TRBV19 and TRBJ1-1, with a tentative D call TRBD1 (5 bases). There are 14 residues in the CDR3. V was cut by 6 bases and J by 1 base, with 12 bases left in between. From germline, CDR1 is LNHDA and CDR2 SQIVND (reference sequence). This chain's CDR3 is CASRVRGGNTEAFF. As DNA, the CDR3 is TGTGCCAGTAGAGTCCGGGGGGGGAACACTGAAGCTTTCTTT.

This rearrangement joins TRBV30 to TRBJ1-3; D is perhaps TRBD1 (6 bases). The CDR3 totals 16 residues. V gave up 1 base and J gave up 2 bases, with 15 bases separating them. The germline CDR1 and CDR2 sequences are GTSNPN and SVGIG (reference sequence). The CDR3 is CAWSGSGTFTGNTIYF. Here the CDR3 DNA reads TGTGCCTGGAGTGGTTCCGGGACATTTACTGGAAACACCATATATTTT.

This clone has a handful of counts. The rearrangement joins TRBV11-3 to TRBJ1-1; a possible D gene is TRBD1 (5 bases). CDR1 and CDR2 from the germline V gene are SGHNT and YENEEA. Trimming shortened V by 5 bases and J by 8 bases, and 18 bases separated the two germline ends. The CDR3 covers 14 residues. The CDR3 region is CASSPSPTEREAFF. In DNA form, the CDR3 reads TGTGCCAGCAGCCCCAGCCCGACAGAAAGAGAAGCTTTCTTT.

J is TRBJ2-7 and V is TRBV11-1, with 9 bases matching TRBD1. V lost 5 bases, J lost 3 bases, and 5 bases stayed unmatched. Germline loops: CDR1 SGHAT, CDR2 FQDESV (reference sequence). CDR3 length: 14 amino acids. CDR3 coding DNA: TGTGCCAGCAGCCACCCGGGACAGGGCTACGAGCAGTACTTC. Translation: CASSHPGQGYEQYF.

The chain recombines TRBV7-8 with TRBJ1-3; D call uncertain. The CDR3 sequence is 16 residues long. V lost 1 base, J lost 2 bases, and 12 bases lay in between. CDR1 is SGHVS, CDR2 FQNEAQ, per germline. The CDR3 DNA reads as TGTGCCAGCAGCTTAGGGGCAGGCCCCACTGGAAACACCATATATTTT. Its protein product is CASSLGAGPTGNTIYF.

This clone showed up just once. The rearrangement links TRBV27 to TRBJ2-7; no definite D call. In germline, CDR1 is MNHEY, CDR2 SMNVEV (reference sequence). There are 13 residues in the CDR3. Trimming removed 3 bases from V and 5 bases from J, with 11 bases in between. The CDR3 protein is CASSFEVFDEQYF. The CDR3 DNA is TGTGCCAGCAGTTTTGAGGTCTTCGACGAGCAGTACTTC.

The chain is built from TRBV7-2 and TRBJ2-3, with 8 bases matching TRBD2. After removal of 5 bases from V and 2 bases from J, the junction contained 9 bases not matched to a gene. Germline V gene lookup returns CDR1 SGHTA and CDR2 FQGNSA. The CDR3 is made up of 16 amino acids. CDR3 in DNA: TGTGCCAGCAGCCTCCTCTCTAGCGGGCACACAGATACGCAGTATTTT. Its protein product is CASSLLSSGHTDTQYF.

The chain couples TRBV19 to TRBJ1-6; possibly TRBD1 for D (5 bases). Germline V gives CDR1 LNHDA, CDR2 SQIVND (reference sequence). The CDR3 length is 16 residues. V gave up 4 bases and J gave up 9 bases, with 19 bases separating them. The CDR3 nucleotides are TGTGCCAGTAGTACTAACCCGACAGACTTGGGTTCACCCCTCCACTTT. This gives the protein CASSTNPTDLGSPLHF.

The chain links TRBV30 to TRBJ1-1; 8 bases map to TRBD1. CDR3 length: 14 residues. Germline loops: CDR1 GTSNPN, CDR2 SVGIG (reference sequence). After removal of 0 bases from V and 4 bases from J, the junction contained 4 bases not matched to a gene. DNA of the CDR3: TGTGCCTGGAGTGTACGTCAGGGGGCCACTGAAGCTTTCTTT. Amino acid sequence: CAWSVRQGATEAFF. Based on the CDR3 plus reference TRBV30 and TRBJ1-1, the full variable domain is SQTIHQWPATLVQPVGSPLSLECTVEGTSNPNLYWYRQAAGRGLQLLFYSVGIGQISSEVPQNLSASRPQDRQFILSSKKLLLSDSGFYLCAWSVRQGATEAFFGQGTRLTVV.

This chain connects TRBV2 to TRBJ2-7; TRBD1 agrees at 9 bases. This CDR3 is built from 14 residues. In germline, CDR1 is SNHLY, CDR2 FYNNEI. The junction had 6 bases not matched to a gene; V was cut back by 6 bases and J by 3 bases. The CDR3: CASRTGGAVYEQYF. DNA of the CDR3: TGTGCCAGCAGAACAGGGGGCGCTGTCTACGAGCAGTACTTC.

The chain couples TRBV7-9 to TRBJ1-3, with 7 bases that match TRBD1. The V and J ends lost 5 bases and 0 bases, in that order; junction bases with no gene match: 7. CDR1 and CDR2 (germline): SEHNR, FQNEAQ (reference sequence). The CDR3 covers 16 residues. The CDR3 reads CASSEGHRGSGNTIYF. The CDR3 nucleotides read TGTGCCAGCAGCGAGGGGCACAGGGGCTCTGGAAACACCATATATTTT. Full variable domain (outside the CDR3, taken from reference TRBV7-9 and TRBJ1-3): DTGVSQNPRHKITKRGQNVTFRCDPISEHNRLYWYRQTLGQGPEFLTYFQNEAQLEKSRLLSDRFSAERPKGSFSTLEIQRTEQGDSAMYLCASSEGHRGSGNTIYFGEGSWLTVV.

The chain uses TRBV6-1 and TRBJ1-6; weak D call: TRBD1 (5 bases). CDR1 and CDR2 from the germline V gene are MNHNS and SASEGT. V lost 2 bases and J 7 bases, leaving 15 bases between the germline ends. The CDR3 consists of 16 residues. The CDR3 loop reads CASSEIWDLSNSPLHF. Written as DNA, the CDR3 is TGTGCCAGCAGTGAAATCTGGGACTTGTCCAATTCACCCCTCCACTTT.

The genes are TRBV25-1 and TRBJ1-1; D is undetermined. Per germline, CDR1 MGHDK and CDR2 SYGVNS. The CDR3 consists of 13 residues. V lost 7 bases, J lost 1 base, and 10 bases lay in between. CDR3 nucleotide sequence: TGTGCCAGCATGCGGAAACCGAACACTGAAGCTTTCTTT. This codes for CASMRKPNTEAFF.

The chain couples TRBV7-2 to TRBJ2-3, with 10 bases that match TRBD1. CDR3 length: 14 amino acids. The V segment lost 8 bases and the J segment 6 bases; nucleotides outside the gene matches: 8. Germline loops: CDR1 SGHTA, CDR2 FQGNSA. DNA for the CDR3: TGTGCCAGCTGGGGACAGGGGAATAGGGATACGCAGTATTTT. It yields the protein CASWGQGNRDTQYF.

The V gene is TRBV27, the J gene TRBJ2-7; D remains unclear. This CDR3 contains 11 residues. Trimming removed 6 bases from V and 4 bases from J, with 7 bases in between. Germline-derived CDR1 and CDR2 are MNHEY and SMNVEV (reference sequence). The CDR3 reads CASSTKYEQYF. CDR3 bases: TGTGCCAGCAGCACAAAGTACGAGCAGTACTTC.

The chain employs TRBV7-2 and TRBJ2-2; D is ambiguous. The CDR3 runs to 14 residues. Germline CDR1 is SGHTA and CDR2 is FQGNSA. Trimming left V 5 bases short and J 1 base short, with 8 bases between. Here the CDR3 reads CASSNLGNTGELFF. The CDR3 coding sequence is TGTGCCAGCAGCAACCTAGGGAACACCGGGGAGCTGTTTTTT.

This chain connects TRBV14 to TRBJ2-2, with 8 bases identical to TRBD1. There are 14 residues in the CDR3. Germline values: CDR1 SGHDN, CDR2 FVKESK. Unmatched junction bases numbered 0, after V lost 3 bases and J lost 3 bases. This CDR3 is CASSHRGHTGELFF. CDR3 nucleotides: TGTGCCAGCAGCCACAGGGGGCACACCGGGGAGCTGTTTTTT.

Here the CDR3 reads CASSRRDSSWNEQFF. The CDR3 DNA follows: TGTGCCAGCAGCCGCCGGGACAGTTCGTGGAATGAGCAGTTCTTC. The chain recombines TRBV4-2 with TRBJ2-1; TRBD1 agrees at 7 bases. The CDR3 has 15 amino acids. Germline V gene sequence: CDR1 LGHNA, CDR2 YNFKEQ. J gave up 7 bases and V 4 bases, and 10 bases lay outside the gene matches.